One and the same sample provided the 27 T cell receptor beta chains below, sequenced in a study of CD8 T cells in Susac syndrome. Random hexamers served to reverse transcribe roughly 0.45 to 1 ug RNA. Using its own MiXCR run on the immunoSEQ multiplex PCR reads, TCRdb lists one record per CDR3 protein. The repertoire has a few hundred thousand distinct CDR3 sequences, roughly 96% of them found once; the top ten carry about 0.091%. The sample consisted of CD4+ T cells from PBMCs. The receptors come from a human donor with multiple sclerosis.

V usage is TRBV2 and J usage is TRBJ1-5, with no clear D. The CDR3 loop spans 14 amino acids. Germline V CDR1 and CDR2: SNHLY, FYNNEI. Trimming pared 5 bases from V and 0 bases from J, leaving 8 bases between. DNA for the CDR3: TGTGCCAGCAGTACGGCTCTTAGCAATCAGCCCCAGCATTTT. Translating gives CASSTALSNQPQHF.

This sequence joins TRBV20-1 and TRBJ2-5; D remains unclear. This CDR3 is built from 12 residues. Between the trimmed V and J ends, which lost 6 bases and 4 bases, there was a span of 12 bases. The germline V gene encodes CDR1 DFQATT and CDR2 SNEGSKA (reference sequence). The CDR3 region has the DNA TGCAGTGCCGAGGACCCGAGAGAGACCCAGTACTTC. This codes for CSAEDPRETQYF.

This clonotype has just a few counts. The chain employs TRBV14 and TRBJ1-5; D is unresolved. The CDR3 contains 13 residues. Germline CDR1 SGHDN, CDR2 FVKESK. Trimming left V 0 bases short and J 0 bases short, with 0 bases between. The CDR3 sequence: CASSQDSNQPQHF. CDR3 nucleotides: TGTGCCAGCAGCCAAGATAGCAATCAGCCCCAGCATTTT.

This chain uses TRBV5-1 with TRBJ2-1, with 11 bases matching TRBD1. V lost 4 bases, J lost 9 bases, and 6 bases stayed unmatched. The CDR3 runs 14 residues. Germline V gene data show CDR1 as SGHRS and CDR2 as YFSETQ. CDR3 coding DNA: TGCGCCAGCAGCCCAGGGGACAGGGGGGTTGAGCAGTTCTTC. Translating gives CASSPGDRGVEQFF.

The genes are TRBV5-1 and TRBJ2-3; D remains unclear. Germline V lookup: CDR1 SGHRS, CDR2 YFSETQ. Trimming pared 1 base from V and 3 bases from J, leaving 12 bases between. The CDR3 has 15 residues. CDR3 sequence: CASSLFGPSTDTQYF. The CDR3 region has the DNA TGCGCCAGCAGCTTGTTTGGGCCCTCTACAGATACGCAGTATTTT.

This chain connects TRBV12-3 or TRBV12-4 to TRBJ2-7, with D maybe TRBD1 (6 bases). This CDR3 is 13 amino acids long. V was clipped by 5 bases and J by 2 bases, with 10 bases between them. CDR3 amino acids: CASSRNRAYEQYF. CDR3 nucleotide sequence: TGTGCCAGCAGTCGCAACAGGGCCTACGAGCAGTACTTC.

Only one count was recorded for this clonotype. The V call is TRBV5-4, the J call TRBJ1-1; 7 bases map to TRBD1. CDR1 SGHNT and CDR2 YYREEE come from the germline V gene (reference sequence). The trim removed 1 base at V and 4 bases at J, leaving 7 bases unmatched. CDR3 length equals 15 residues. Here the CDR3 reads CASSLLTGKATEAFF. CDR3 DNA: TGTGCCAGCAGCTTGCTGACAGGGAAGGCCACTGAAGCTTTCTTT.

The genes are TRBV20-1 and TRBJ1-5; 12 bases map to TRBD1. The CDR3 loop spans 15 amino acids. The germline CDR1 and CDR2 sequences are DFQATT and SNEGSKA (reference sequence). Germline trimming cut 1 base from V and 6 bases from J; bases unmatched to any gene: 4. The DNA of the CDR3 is TGCAGTGCTAGAGGGGGACAGGGGGCGTCTCAGCCCCAGCATTTT. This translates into CSARGGQGASQPQHF.

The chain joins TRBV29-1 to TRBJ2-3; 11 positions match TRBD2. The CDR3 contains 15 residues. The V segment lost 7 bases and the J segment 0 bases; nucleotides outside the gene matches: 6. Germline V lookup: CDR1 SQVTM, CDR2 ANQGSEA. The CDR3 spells CSGKGLAGSTDTQYF. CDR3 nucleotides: TGCAGCGGCAAAGGACTAGCGGGTAGCACAGATACGCAGTATTTT.

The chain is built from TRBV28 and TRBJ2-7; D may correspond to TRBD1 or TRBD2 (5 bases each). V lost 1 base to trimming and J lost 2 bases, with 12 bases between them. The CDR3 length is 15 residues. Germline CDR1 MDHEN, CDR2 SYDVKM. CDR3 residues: CASSLYGTHPYEQYF. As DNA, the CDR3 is TGTGCCAGCAGTTTATATGGGACCCATCCCTACGAGCAGTACTTC.

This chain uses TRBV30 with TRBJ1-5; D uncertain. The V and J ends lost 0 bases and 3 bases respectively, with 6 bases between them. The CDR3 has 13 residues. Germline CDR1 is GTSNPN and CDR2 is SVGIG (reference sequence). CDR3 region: CAWSVDDNQPQHF. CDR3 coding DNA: TGTGCCTGGAGTGTTGACGACAATCAGCCCCAGCATTTT.

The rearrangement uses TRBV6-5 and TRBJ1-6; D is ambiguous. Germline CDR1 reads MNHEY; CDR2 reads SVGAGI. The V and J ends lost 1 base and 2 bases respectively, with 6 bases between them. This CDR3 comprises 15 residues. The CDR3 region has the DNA TGTGCCAGCAGTTACTTCGGACCCTATAATTCACCCCTCCACTTT. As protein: CASSYFGPYNSPLHF.

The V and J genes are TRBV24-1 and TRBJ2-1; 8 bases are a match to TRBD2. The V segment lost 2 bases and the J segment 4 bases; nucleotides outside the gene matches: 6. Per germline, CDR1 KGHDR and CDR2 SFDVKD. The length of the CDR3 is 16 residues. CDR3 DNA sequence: TGTGCCACCAGTGATTCCAGCGGGAGCTTGTACAATGAGCAGTTCTTC. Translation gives CATSDSSGSLYNEQFF.

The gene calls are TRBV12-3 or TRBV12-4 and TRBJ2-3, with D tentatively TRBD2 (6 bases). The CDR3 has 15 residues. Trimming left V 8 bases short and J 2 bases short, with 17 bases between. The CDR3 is CASQSGRGDTDTQYF. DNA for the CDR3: TGTGCCAGCCAATCCGGGCGGGGTGACACAGATACGCAGTATTTT.

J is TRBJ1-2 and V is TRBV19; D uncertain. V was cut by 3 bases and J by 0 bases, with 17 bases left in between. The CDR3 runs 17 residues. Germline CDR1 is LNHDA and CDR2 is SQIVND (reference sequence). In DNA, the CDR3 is TGTGCCAGTAGTATGATTGGTTCATCGGAGTCTAACTATGGCTACACCTTC. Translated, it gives CASSMIGSSESNYGYTF.

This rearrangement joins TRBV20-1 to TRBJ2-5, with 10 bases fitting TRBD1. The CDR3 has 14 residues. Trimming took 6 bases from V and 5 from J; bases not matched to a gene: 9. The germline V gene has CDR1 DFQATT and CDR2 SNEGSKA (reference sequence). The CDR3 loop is CSANTGTGAETQYF. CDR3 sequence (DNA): TGCAGTGCAAATACCGGGACAGGGGCGGAGACCCAGTACTTC.

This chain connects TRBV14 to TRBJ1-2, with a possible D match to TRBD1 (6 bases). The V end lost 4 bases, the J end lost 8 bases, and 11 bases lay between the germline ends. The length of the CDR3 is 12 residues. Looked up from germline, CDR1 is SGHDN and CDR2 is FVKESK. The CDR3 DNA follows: TGTGCCAGCAGCCCCTCAGGGGCCGGCTACACCTTC. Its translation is CASSPSGAGYTF.

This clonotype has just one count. The CDR3 reads CSARFPGTETQYF. In nucleotides, the CDR3 is TGCAGTGCTAGATTTCCAGGGACAGAGACCCAGTACTTC. V is TRBV20-1 and J is TRBJ2-5; D may match TRBD1 or TRBD2 (5 bases each). Looked up from germline, CDR1 is DFQATT and CDR2 is SNEGSKA (reference sequence). The CDR3 is 13 amino acids. Deletions cut 2 bases from V and 4 bases from J, with 11 bases between.

CDR3 coding DNA: TGCAGTGCTAGAGACCCGCTTAAGGGTCATTATGGCTACACCTTC. Translation: CSARDPLKGHYGYTF. The chain has TRBV20-1 and TRBJ1-2, with no clear D. V lost 0 bases and J 5 bases, leaving 16 bases between the germline ends. The CDR3 extends over 15 amino acids. Per the germline V gene, CDR1 is DFQATT and CDR2 is SNEGSKA (reference sequence).

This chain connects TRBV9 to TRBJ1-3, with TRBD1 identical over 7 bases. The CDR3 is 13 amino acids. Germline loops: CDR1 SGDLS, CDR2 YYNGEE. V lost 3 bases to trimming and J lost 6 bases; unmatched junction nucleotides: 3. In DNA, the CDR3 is TGTGCCAGCAGCGCCACAGGGGAAAACACCATATATTTT. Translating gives CASSATGENTIYF.

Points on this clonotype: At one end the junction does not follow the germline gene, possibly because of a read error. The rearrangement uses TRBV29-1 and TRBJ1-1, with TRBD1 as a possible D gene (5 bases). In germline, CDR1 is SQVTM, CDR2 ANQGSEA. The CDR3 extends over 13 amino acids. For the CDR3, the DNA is TGCAGCGCTGAAAGGGGTGCGAACACTGAAGCTTTCTTT. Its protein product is CSAERGANTEAFF.

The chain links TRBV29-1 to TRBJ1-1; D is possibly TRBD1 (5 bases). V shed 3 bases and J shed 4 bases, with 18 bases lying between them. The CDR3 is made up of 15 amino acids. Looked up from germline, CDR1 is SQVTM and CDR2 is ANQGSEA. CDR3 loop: CSVDPRRGAGTEAFF. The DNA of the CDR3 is TGCAGCGTTGATCCCAGAAGAGGGGCTGGCACTGAAGCTTTCTTT. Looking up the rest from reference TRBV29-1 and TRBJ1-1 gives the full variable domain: SAVISQKPSRDICQRGTSLTIQCQVDSQVTMMFWYRQQPGQSLTLIATANQGSEATYESGFVIDKFPISRPNLTFSTLTVSNMSPEDSSIYLCSVDPRRGAGTEAFFGQGTRLTVV.

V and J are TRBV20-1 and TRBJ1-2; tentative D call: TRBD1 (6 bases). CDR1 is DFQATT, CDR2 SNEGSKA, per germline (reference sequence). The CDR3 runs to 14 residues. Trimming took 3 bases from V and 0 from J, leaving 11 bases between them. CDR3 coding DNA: TGCAGTGCTAGGCTGGACAGACCTAACTATGGCTACACCTTC. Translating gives CSARLDRPNYGYTF.

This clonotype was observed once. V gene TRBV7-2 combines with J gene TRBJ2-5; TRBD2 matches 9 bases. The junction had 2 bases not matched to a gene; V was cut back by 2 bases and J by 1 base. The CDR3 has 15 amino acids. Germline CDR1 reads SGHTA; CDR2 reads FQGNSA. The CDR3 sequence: CASSLSGGFQETQYF. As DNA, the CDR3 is TGTGCCAGCAGCTTAAGCGGGGGGTTCCAAGAGACCCAGTACTTC.

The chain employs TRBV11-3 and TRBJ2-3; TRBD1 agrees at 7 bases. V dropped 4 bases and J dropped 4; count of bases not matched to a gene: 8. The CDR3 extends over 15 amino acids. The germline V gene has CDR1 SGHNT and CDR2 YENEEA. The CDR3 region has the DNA TGTGCCAGCAGCTCTGACAGGGAAGGCCCAGATACGCAGTATTTT. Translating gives CASSSDREGPDTQYF. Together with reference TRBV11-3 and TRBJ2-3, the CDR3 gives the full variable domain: EAGVVQSPRYKIIEKKQPVAFWCNPISGHNTLYWYLQNLGQGPELLIRYENEEAVDDSQLPKDRFSAERLKGVDSTLKIQPAELGDSAVYLCASSSDREGPDTQYFGPGTRLTVL.

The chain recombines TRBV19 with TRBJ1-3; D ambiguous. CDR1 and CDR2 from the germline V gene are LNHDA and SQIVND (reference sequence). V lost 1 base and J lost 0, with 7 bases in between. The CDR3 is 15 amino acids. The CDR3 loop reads CASSIAMLSGNTIYF. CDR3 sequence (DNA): TGTGCCAGTAGTATAGCAATGCTCTCTGGAAACACCATATATTTT.

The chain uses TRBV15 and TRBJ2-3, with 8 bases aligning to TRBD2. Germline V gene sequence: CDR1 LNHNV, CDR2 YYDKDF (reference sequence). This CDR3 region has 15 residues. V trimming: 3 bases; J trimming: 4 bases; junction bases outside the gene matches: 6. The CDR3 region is CATSSRLAYSDTQYF. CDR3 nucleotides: TGTGCCACCAGCAGCCGACTAGCGTATTCAGATACGCAGTATTTT.